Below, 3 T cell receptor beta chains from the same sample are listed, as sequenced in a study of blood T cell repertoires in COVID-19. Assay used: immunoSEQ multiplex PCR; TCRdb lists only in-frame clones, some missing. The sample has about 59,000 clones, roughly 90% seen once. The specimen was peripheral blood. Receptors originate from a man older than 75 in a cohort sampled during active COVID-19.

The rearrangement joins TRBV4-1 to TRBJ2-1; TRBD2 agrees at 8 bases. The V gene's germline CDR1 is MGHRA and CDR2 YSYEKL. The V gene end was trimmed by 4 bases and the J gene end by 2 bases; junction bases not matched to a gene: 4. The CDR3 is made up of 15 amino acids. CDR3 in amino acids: CASSRTSGAYNEQFF. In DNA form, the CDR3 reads TGCGCCAGCAGCCGCACTAGCGGAGCCTACAATGAGCAGTTCTTC.

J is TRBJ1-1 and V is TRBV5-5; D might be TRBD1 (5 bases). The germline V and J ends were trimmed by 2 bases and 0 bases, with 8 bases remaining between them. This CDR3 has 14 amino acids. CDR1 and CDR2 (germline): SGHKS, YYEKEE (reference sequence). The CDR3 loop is CASSFSGMNTEAFF. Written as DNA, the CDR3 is TGTGCCAGCAGCTTTTCAGGGATGAACACTGAAGCTTTCTTT.

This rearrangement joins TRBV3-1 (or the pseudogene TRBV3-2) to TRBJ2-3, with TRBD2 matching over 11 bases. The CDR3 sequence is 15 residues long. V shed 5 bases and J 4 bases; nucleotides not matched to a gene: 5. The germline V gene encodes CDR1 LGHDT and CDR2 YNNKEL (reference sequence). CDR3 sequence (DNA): TGTGCCAGCAGCGACACTAGCGGGAGCGCAGATACGCAGTATTTT. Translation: CASSDTSGSADTQYF.